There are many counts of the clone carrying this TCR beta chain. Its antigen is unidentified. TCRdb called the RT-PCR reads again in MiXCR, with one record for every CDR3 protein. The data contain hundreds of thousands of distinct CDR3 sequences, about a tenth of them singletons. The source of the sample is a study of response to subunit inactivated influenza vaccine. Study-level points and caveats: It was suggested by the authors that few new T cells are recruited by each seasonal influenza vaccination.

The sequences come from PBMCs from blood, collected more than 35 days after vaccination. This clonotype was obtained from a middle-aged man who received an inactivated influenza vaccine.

The CDR3, as DNA: TGTGCCAGCAGCTTGGGACTAGCGGGAGATCGGGACACCGGGGAGCTGTTTTTT. Residues: CASSLGLAGDRDTGELFF. This rearrangement joins TRBV11-1 to TRBJ2-2, with 14 bases that match TRBD2. The V segment lost 3 bases and the J segment 3 bases; nucleotides outside the gene matches: 6. Germline-derived CDR1 and CDR2 are SGHAT and FQDESV (reference sequence). This CDR3 has 18 amino acids.